This TCR beta chain was recovered during a study of Graves' ophthalmopathy and Graves' hyperthyroidism. Study in general: Researchers obtained peripheral blood at initial diagnosis, before any treatment had begun.

Researchers took RNA transcripts and amplified TCR beta CDR3 regions from them. Second-round multiplex PCR came after a first-round RT-PCR that employed HTBI primers. Each CDR3 protein gets one entry after TCRdb re-called the multiplex PCR reads with MiXCR. The table lists about 160,000 distinct CDR3 sequences, 30% to 45% of them singletons. PBMCs came from about 10 ml of fresh peripheral blood. This clonotype has just one count. This CDR3 has 14 amino acids. The germline V gene has CDR1 SGHRS and CDR2 YFSETQ. V dropped 3 bases and J dropped 3 bases, with 13 bases sitting between them. V and J are TRBV5-1 and TRBJ2-7; possibly TRBD2 for D (6 bases). The sample consisted of peripheral blood. The clonotype was recovered from a man aged 25 to 40 with Graves' ophthalmopathy. CDR3 in amino acids: CASSSGTWNYEQYF. CDR3 nucleotide sequence: TGCGCCAGCAGCTCCGGGACTTGGAACTACGAGCAGTACTTC.